The entry that follows covers one T cell receptor beta chain sequence. Its antigen specificity is not known. Per-base quality was not reported, and no clone a single base away is much larger than it. The CDR1 and CDR2 encoded by the germline V gene (reference sequence) are LGHDT and YNNKEL. The cysteine opens and the phenylalanine closes a CDR3 of 15 amino acids. This entry keeps only the CDR3 DNA: 45 bases, framed from base 1. The V end loses 6 bases and the J end loses 8 bases, and a stretch of 22 bases separates them. High-throughput TCR beta sequencing profiled peripheral blood CD8+ and CD4+ T cells from healthy donors, Susac syndrome patients and multiple sclerosis patients. The multiple sclerosis controls were treatment-naive patients whose relapsing-remitting disease, either stable or active, fulfilled the revised McDonald criteria. Bulk CD8+ and CD4+ T cells were purified magnetically by negative isolation, whereas CD8+ TEMRA cells were enriched by FACS. Blood was collected in EDTA tubes and processed within 24 hours, with PBMCs isolated through density gradient centrifugation. PBMCs destined for TCR sequencing were cryopreserved in liquid nitrogen and later thawed in a 37 °C water bath. A purity of at least 90% was achieved for sorted or isolated CD4+, CD8+ and CD8+ TEMRA cells.

The data originate from a study of CD8 T cells in Susac syndrome (dated 2019 in TCRdb). For the wider study: Whether CD8+ T cell activation and differentiation in Susac syndrome was antigen driven was tested using repertoire sequencing.

General findings and caveats noted by the study authors: The TCR sequencing and HLA analysis was acknowledged to have included a relatively small number of individuals.

RNA was extracted with the RNeasy kit and roughly 0.5 to 1 ug was reverse transcribed using random hexamers. The immunoSEQ multiplex PCR assay, covering 54 Vbeta and 13 Jbeta segments, was used to amplify TCR beta CDR3 regions. PCR amplification bias was corrected using a synthetic template baseline for primer optimization and computational correction. The source study handled its data this way. Reads were annotated to V, D and J genes per IMGT and analyzed with immunoSEQ Analyzer, keeping only productive sequences. Clonality was computed as one minus Shannon entropy normalized by log2 of the number of productive unique sequences. For each patient and control, public and private clones were evaluated among the 100 most prevalent clones. Susac-specific clones were defined as absent from healthy and MS cohorts, roughly 1,100 published viral clones and other ImmuneACCESS disease sequences. TCRdb ran its own pipeline on the public reads, namely fastp trimming at Q25 and MiXCR clone calling, and kept in-frame beta chains. One record per CDR3 amino acid sequence lists the most common genes and DNA. TCRdb assigned the V and J calls; the authors' analysis was not used. This sample holds 200,000 to 250,000 distinct CDR3 sequences; approximately 95% were observed only once. The top ten constitute around 0.099% of the sample.

The sequencing input was CD4+ T cells from PBMCs. Here the chain combines TRBV3-1 and TRBJ1-2; the D segment cannot be called with confidence. The TCR originated in a human donor with multiple sclerosis. The DNA is as follows: TGTGCCAGCAGGGCCGACCAGGTTCTGAGTGGCGGCTACACCTTC. This codes for CASRADQVLSGGYTF.